This passage covers 25 T cell receptor beta chains from one sample sequenced in a study of T cells in women clearing cervical HPV infection. The protocol was immunoSEQ multiplex PCR, while the TCRdb copy is restricted to in-frame clones and leaves out a portion. In total, the table holds 20,000 or so clones. The sample was blood buffy coat. The source of these receptors is a woman between 18 and 70 years old with a cervical HPV16 infection that either progressed to CIN3+ or cleared (not recorded which).

Comment on this clone: The read ends 3 residues before the CDR3 terminus; that terminus is restored from the germline J gene. V gene TRBV7-8 combines with J gene TRBJ2-4; the D is unclear. The CDR3 consists of 15 residues. Germline lookup yields CDR1 SGHVS and CDR2 FQNEAQ. The CDR3 region is CASSPEFLANYGQYF. The CDR3 bases that were read are TGTGCCAGCAGCCCTGAGTTTTTAGCTAACTATGGT.

A remark on this clone: The DNA ends 3 residues before the CDR3 does, and the rest of the CDR3 is filled in from the germline J gene. The V gene is TRBV2, the J gene TRBJ2-5; 7 bases align to TRBD2. V lost 3 bases and J lost 5; bases outside the gene matches: 9. The CDR3 length is 15 residues. Germline CDR1 and CDR2: SNHLY and FYNNEI. The CDR3 bases that were read are TGTGCCAGCAGTGATCGGCTAGCGGTGAGGGAGACC. Translating it yields CASSDRLAVRET. The whole CDR3 is CASSDRLAVRETQYF.

Comment on this clone: The CDR3 end is not reached by the read, which stops 3 residues before it; the germline J gene fills it in. The chain combines TRBV18 with TRBJ1-3; TRBD1 matches 9 bases. CDR1 and CDR2 (germline): KGHSH, LQKENI. The CDR3 runs to 17 residues. V was clipped by 3 bases and J by 1 base; unmatched bases: 7. The chain's CDR3 is CASSPVGTGLSGNTIYF. CDR3 bases read: TGTGCCAGCTCACCCGTCGGGACAGGGCTATCTGGAAACACC.

The CDR3 sequence: CASSELDGQDGELFF. The covered CDR3 bases are TGCGCCAGCAGTGAGCTGGACGGACAGGACGGGGAG. The chain combines TRBV10-1 with TRBJ2-2; TRBD1 aligns across 7 bases. The CDR3 end falls 3 residues outside the read, so it is completed with the germline J gene. Germline V CDR1 and CDR2: WNHNN, SYGVQD (reference sequence). This CDR3 region has 15 residues. Losses at the gene ends were 2 bases for V and 7 bases for J; bases not matched to a gene: 7.

With regard to this clone: The DNA ends 3 residues before the CDR3 does, and the rest of the CDR3 is filled in from the germline J gene. The chain uses TRBV2 and TRBJ1-2, with D tentatively TRBD1 (5 bases). Germline V gene sequence: CDR1 SNHLY, CDR2 FYNNEI. This CDR3 spans 14 amino acids. Incomplete CDR3 DNA: TGTGCCAGCAGTGATTTAGCGGACACAGATACC. Residues: CASSDLADTDT. From start to end, the CDR3 is CASSDLADTDTYTF.

The CDR3 here is CASSTGTDNYNQPQHF. The sequenced part of the CDR3 DNA is TGTGCCAGTAGTACGGGGACAGATAACTACAATCAGCCC. The chain recombines TRBV19 with TRBJ1-5, with 7 bases fitting TRBD1. The CDR3 end falls 3 residues outside the read, so it is completed with the germline J gene. V shed 4 bases, J shed 3 bases, and the junction held 9 bases outside the gene matches. The CDR3 runs 16 residues. The germline CDR1 and CDR2 sequences are LNHDA and SQIVND (reference sequence). Full variable domain (rest looked up from reference TRBV19 and TRBJ1-5): DGGITQSPKYLFRKEGQNVTLSCEQNLNHDAMYWYRQDPGQGLRLIYYSQIVNDFQKGDIAEGYSVSREKKESFPLTVTSAQKNPTAFYLCASSTGTDNYNQPQHFGDGTRLSIL.

On this clone itself: Coverage ceases 3 residues before the CDR3 finishes, and the germline J gene fills in the end. The chain employs TRBV2 and TRBJ2-2, with TRBD2 as a possible D gene (6 bases). V gave up 4 bases and J gave up 5 bases, with 14 bases separating them. The germline gives CDR1 SNHLY, CDR2 FYNNEI. The CDR3 contains 15 residues. The CDR3 is CASSVRRGETGELFF. CDR3 DNA (partial): TGTGCCAGCAGTGTTAGGCGGGGAGAGACCGGGGAG.

A word on this clone: Read coverage stops 3 residues before the CDR3 terminus; the germline J gene supplies the remainder. The rearrangement links TRBV6-2 or TRBV6-3 to TRBJ1-1, with D possibly matching TRBD1 (6 bases). The germline V gene has CDR1 MNHEY and CDR2 SVGEGT. V shed 1 base and J shed 4 bases, with 10 bases lying between them. CDR3 length equals 14 residues. The CDR3 reads CASSYLLGGTEAFF. The CDR3 bases that were read are TGTGCCAGCAGTTACTTACTAGGGGGCACTGAA.

A word on this clone: The DNA ends 3 residues before the CDR3 does, and the rest of the CDR3 is filled in from the germline J gene. The rearrangement links TRBV30 to TRBJ2-2, with D tentatively TRBD2 (5 bases). The CDR3 spans 14 residues. V was trimmed by 0 bases and J by 7 bases, leaving 12 bases between them. CDR1 and CDR2 from the germline V gene are GTSNPN and SVGIG (reference sequence). The CDR3: CAWSVRGINGELFF. The covered CDR3 bases are TGTGCCTGGAGTGTACGGGGAATTAACGGGGAG.

A note on this clone: Read sequence stops 3 residues before the CDR3 end, and the germline J gene provides the missing end. V and J are TRBV29-1 and TRBJ2-3; D gene uncertain. The CDR3 spans 13 residues. Germline V CDR1 and CDR2: SQVTM, ANQGSEA. V lost 2 bases and J lost 4, with 10 bases in between. The CDR3 bases that were read are TGCAGCGTTGAAATACAACGCTCAGATACG. This sequence encodes CSVEIQRSDT. The whole CDR3 protein is CSVEIQRSDTQYF.

Details on this clone: The read ends 3 residues shy of where the CDR3 ends; the end is completed using the germline J gene. J is TRBJ2-7 and V is TRBV13, with 14 bases that match TRBD2. J gave up 5 bases and V 5 bases, and 23 bases lay outside the gene matches. The germline V gene encodes CDR1 PRHDT and CDR2 FYEKMQ (reference sequence). The CDR3 is made up of 21 amino acids. The CDR3 protein is CASSRTGTTSGRVGLIHEQYF. Partial CDR3 DNA: TGTGCCAGCAGCAGGACAGGAACGACTAGCGGGAGGGTGGGTTTGATCCACGAG.

As regards this clone: With the read ending 3 residues before the CDR3 end, the germline J gene is used to fill in that end. V usage is TRBV19 and J usage is TRBJ1-1; 7 nucleotides match TRBD1. V lost 5 bases to trimming and J lost 0 bases; unmatched junction nucleotides: 12. CDR1 is LNHDA and CDR2 is SQIVND in the germline V gene (reference sequence). This CDR3 has 17 amino acids. CDR3 protein: CASSLRQGGVMNTEAFF. Partial CDR3 DNA: TGTGCCAGTAGTTTACGACAGGGTGGGGTAATGAACACTGAA.

Turning to this clone: The DNA ends 3 residues before the CDR3 does, and the rest of the CDR3 is filled in from the germline J gene. V and J are TRBV18 and TRBJ2-3, with TRBD2 matching 11 bases. Germline CDR1 reads KGHSH; CDR2 reads LQKENI. Unmatched junction bases numbered 13, after V lost 3 bases and J lost 8 bases. CDR3 length equals 17 residues. This CDR3 is CASSPLLAGGLGVTQYF. The part of the CDR3 DNA that was read is TGTGCCAGCTCACCCTTGCTAGCGGGAGGCCTGGGCGTTACG.

As concerns this clone: The read ends 3 residues shy of where the CDR3 ends; the end is completed using the germline J gene. The V call is TRBV4-1, the J call TRBJ1-4; possibly TRBD1 for D (6 bases). CDR1 is MGHRA, CDR2 YSYEKL, per germline. This CDR3 comprises 15 residues. Trimming removed 0 bases from V and 6 bases from J, with 11 bases in between. The CDR3 spells CASSQEGGGDEKLFF. Incomplete CDR3 DNA: TGCGCCAGCAGCCAAGAAGGAGGGGGGGATGAAAAA.

In regard to this clone: The read falls 3 residues short of the CDR3 end, and the missing part is taken from the germline J gene. This sequence joins TRBV12-3 or TRBV12-4 and TRBJ2-3; the match to TRBD2 covers 7 bases. The CDR3 spans 16 residues. The J segment lost 0 bases and the V segment lost 3 bases, leaving 6 bases of the junction unmatched. CDR3 sequence: CASSLGLSTSTDTQYF. The CDR3 bases that were read are TGTGCCAGCAGTTTGGGACTATCAACTAGCACAGATACG.

For this clone: The read ends 3 residues before the CDR3 terminus; that terminus is restored from the germline J gene. J is TRBJ1-4 and V is TRBV2; tentatively, D is TRBD1 (5 bases). There are 14 residues in the CDR3. Germline loops: CDR1 SNHLY, CDR2 FYNNEI. The CDR3 protein is CASRPGRGRSPLFF. CDR3 bases read: TGTGCCAGCAGACCGGGTAGGGGCCGGTCACCA.

As to this clone: Read data end 3 residues before the CDR3 end; the end is taken from the germline J gene. The V gene is TRBV6-1, the J gene TRBJ2-7; possible D gene TRBD1, 5 bases. Deletions cut 3 bases from V and 0 bases from J, with 9 bases between. Germline-derived CDR1 and CDR2 are MNHNS and SASEGT. This CDR3 contains 14 residues. The CDR3 sequence: CASSEDTSSYEQYF. The sequenced part of the CDR3 DNA is TGTGCCAGCAGTGAGGACACGAGCTCCTACGAG.

As concerns this clone: Sequencing ends 3 residues short of the CDR3 end; the germline J gene provides the rest. This chain links TRBV7-7 with TRBJ2-5, with TRBD1 identical over 8 bases. Germline V gene sequence: CDR1 SSHAT, CDR2 FNYEAQ (reference sequence). V gave up 5 bases and J gave up 5 bases; unmatched junction bases: 10. CDR3 size: 15 residues. The DNA read from the CDR3 is TGTGCCAGCAGCGCGCAAGGGACAGGCGGGGAGACC. Its protein is CASSAQGTGGET. The whole CDR3 protein is CASSAQGTGGETQYF.

For this clone: The read is 3 residues too short to cover the CDR3 end, so that end is filled in from the germline J gene. The genes are TRBV7-3 and TRBJ1-6, with D perhaps matching TRBD1 (5 bases). The germline gives CDR1 SGHTA, CDR2 FQGTGA. The CDR3 is made up of 13 amino acids. Deletions cut 6 bases from V and 10 bases from J, with 13 bases between. CDR3 sequence reads: CASSSGVRSPLHF. The CDR3 bases that were read are TGTGCCAGCAGTTCGGGGGTCCGGTCACCC. Combining the CDR3 with reference TRBV7-3 and TRBJ1-6 gives the whole variable domain GAGVSQTPSNKVTEKGKYVELRCDPISGHTALYWYRQSLGQGPEFLIYFQGTGAADDSGLPNDRFFAVRPEGSVSTLKIQRTERGDSAVYLCASSSGVRSPLHFGNGTRLTVT.

Note on this clone: The read terminates 3 residues before the CDR3 end, so the remaining end is supplied by the germline J gene. The chain is built from TRBV10-3 and TRBJ2-5; 11 nucleotides line up with TRBD1. The CDR3 runs to 16 residues. From germline, CDR1 is ENHRY and CDR2 SYGVKD. V trimming: 3 bases; J trimming: 5 bases; junction bases outside the gene matches: 8. CDR3 sequence: CAISDKKDRGPETQYF. Incomplete CDR3 DNA: TGTGCCATCAGTGACAAGAAGGACAGGGGGCCGGAGACC.

A word on this clone: The sequence runs out 3 residues before the end of the CDR3; the remainder is reconstructed from the germline J gene. The chain joins TRBV5-6 to TRBJ2-2, with unresolved D. The CDR3 consists of 12 residues. CDR1 SGHDT and CDR2 YYEEEE come from the germline V gene. V was shortened by 3 bases and J by 6 bases, with 6 bases between the two germline ends. Here the CDR3 reads CASSSAAGELFF. CDR3 DNA, as far as it was read: TGTGCCAGCAGCTCCGCGGCCGGGGAG.

Regarding this clone: Read sequence stops 3 residues before the CDR3 end, and the germline J gene provides the missing end. V and J are TRBV5-1 and TRBJ2-7; 7 nucleotides agree with TRBD1. In germline, CDR1 is SGHRS, CDR2 YFSETQ. V trimming: 3 bases; J trimming: 0 bases; junction bases outside the gene matches: 12. The CDR3 is 17 residues long. The CDR3 DNA, read in part, is TGCGCCAGCAGCTCAGGAACTCCCGGACAGGTCTCCTACGAG. Translated, it gives CASSSGTPGQVSYE. The full CDR3 reads CASSSGTPGQVSYEQYF.

As to this clone: The read terminates 3 residues before the CDR3 end, so the remaining end is supplied by the germline J gene. The rearrangement joins TRBV29-1 to TRBJ2-7; a weak D match, TRBD1 (5 bases). This CDR3 has 11 amino acids. CDR1 is SQVTM, CDR2 ANQGSEA, per germline. V was clipped by 7 bases and J by 5 bases, with 12 bases between them. The CDR3 region is CSGSTVNEQYF. The covered CDR3 bases are TGCAGCGGATCGACAGTTAACGAG.

The CDR3 DNA, read in part, is TGTGCCAGCAGTCAAAGCCTCGGGGGGAATGAG. Its protein product is CASSQSLGGNE. In full, the CDR3 is CASSQSLGGNEQFF. J is TRBJ2-1 and V is TRBV2; 7 positions agree with TRBD2. Read data end 3 residues before the CDR3 end; the end is taken from the germline J gene. CDR3 length equals 14 residues. Germline V CDR1 and CDR2: SNHLY, FYNNEI. Germline trimming cut 5 bases from V and 7 bases from J; bases unmatched to any gene: 8.

Points on this clone: The sequenced fragment ends 3 residues before the CDR3 boundary, so the rest is inferred from the germline J gene. The V call is TRBV29-1, the J call TRBJ2-1; 12 nucleotides align to TRBD2. The CDR3 loop spans 19 amino acids. The V gene's germline CDR1 is SQVTM and CDR2 ANQGSEA. The V and J ends lost 0 bases and 4 bases, in that order; junction bases with no gene match: 13. CDR3 loop: CSVEDRASGGAVPYNEQFF. Partial CDR3 DNA: TGCAGCGTTGAAGATCGGGCTAGCGGGGGGGCAGTTCCTTACAATGAG.